The present TCR beta chain was sequenced within a study of blood T cell repertoires in COVID-19. The overall study: Acute and convalescent COVID-19 specimens originated in the United States, Italy and Spain. T cells, B-cell-depleted T cells, or PBMCs provided the cDNA or gDNA that served as material.

The V end lost 1 base, the J end lost 3 bases, and 22 bases lay between the germline ends. The germline V gene has CDR1 MGHRA and CDR2 YSYEKL. The CDR3 runs 18 residues. In the source study's methods: Reference gene primers were amplified, and this amplification served to estimate nucleated cell counts. Profiling relied on immunoSEQ multiplex PCR, and the TCRdb table lists in-frame clones only, not all of them. That table gives V, J and clone size, and the DNA gave D and trimming. This table has around 270,000 clones, around nine tenths appearing once. Sequencing was done on a sample of peripheral blood. This chain joins TRBV4-1 and TRBJ2-7; tentatively, D is TRBD1 (6 bases). This clonotype was obtained from a middle-aged man who had recovered from COVID-19. The CDR3, as DNA: TGCGCCAGCAGCCAAGGGTTAGGGGGAAGGGGAGTGAACTACGAGCAGTACTTC. It is translated as CASSQGLGGRGVNYEQYF.